These 10 T cell receptor beta chains were all obtained from the same sample, sequenced in a study of a mutant IDH1 vaccine in newly diagnosed glioma. The protocol was immunoSEQ multiplex PCR, while the TCRdb copy is restricted to in-frame clones and leaves out a portion. The sample consists of tens of thousands of clones, approximately 71% of them appearing once. These receptors' targets are unknown. Time point meaning: week 47, end of study. Vaccination comprised doses that each held 300 ug of mutant IDH1 20-mer peptide, plus topical imiquimod. Sequenced here: PBMCs, sampled from a glioma patient whose treatment included an IDH1 peptide vaccine. These receptors were collected from a man aged 50-59 years with glioma.

This chain's CDR3 is CASSEAWIQYNEKLFF. The CDR3 DNA follows: TGTGCCAGCAGTGAAGCTTGGATACAGTATAATGAAAAACTGTTTTTT. V gene TRBV2 combines with J gene TRBJ1-4; no clear D gene. Germline-derived CDR1 and CDR2 are SNHLY and FYNNEI. This CDR3 spans 16 amino acids. V was trimmed by 0 bases and J by 4 bases, leaving 12 bases between them.

The J gene is TRBJ1-1, the V gene TRBV5-6; D remains unclear. Between the trimmed V and J ends, which lost 1 base and 7 bases, there was a span of 11 bases. Germline V gene lookup returns CDR1 SGHDT and CDR2 YYEEEE. This CDR3 is 13 amino acids long. CDR3 residues: CASSLRRRDEAFF. For the CDR3, the DNA is TGTGCCAGCAGCTTGAGGAGGCGCGATGAAGCTTTCTTT.

The J gene is TRBJ1-4, the V gene TRBV9, with 9 bases that match TRBD1. V lost 4 bases to trimming and J lost 8 bases; unmatched junction nucleotides: 6. The CDR3 runs 14 residues. From germline, CDR1 is SGDLS and CDR2 YYNGEE. CDR3 residues: CASSPGTGIEKLFF. For the CDR3, the DNA is TGTGCCAGCAGCCCCGGGACAGGGATCGAAAAACTGTTTTTT. The whole variable domain, filled in from reference TRBV9 and TRBJ1-4, reads DSGVTQTPKHLITATGQRVTLRCSPRSGDLSVYWYQQSLDQGLQFLIQYYNGEERAKGNILERFSAQQFPDLHSELNLSSLELGDSALYFCASSPGTGIEKLFFGSGTQLSVL.

The V call is TRBV27, the J call TRBJ1-5; the match to TRBD1 covers 7 bases. With 1 base clipped from V and 7 bases from J, the junction kept 7 bases outside the gene matches. The germline V gene encodes CDR1 MNHEY and CDR2 SMNVEV (reference sequence). CDR3 size: 15 residues. DNA of the CDR3: TGTGCCAGCAGTTTATACCCCTCGGACAGGCAGCCCCAGCATTTT. Amino acid sequence: CASSLYPSDRQPQHF.

This clone was detected only a few times. The DNA for the CDR3 is TGTGCCAGCACGGGGACCGACAGGGTAGTTTCATCTAATGAAAAACTGTTTTTT. This codes for CASTGTDRVVSSNEKLFF. This chain uses TRBV7-9 with TRBJ1-4; 7 bases align to TRBD1. The CDR3 has 18 amino acids. CDR1 and CDR2 (germline): SEHNR, FQNEAQ (reference sequence). Trimming cost V 7 bases and J 3 bases; bases outside gene matches: 17.

V and J are TRBV4-2 and TRBJ1-2; D gene unclear. The ends were cut back, 5 bases at V and 5 bases at J, with 12 bases in the middle. Germline values: CDR1 LGHNA, CDR2 YNFKEQ. The CDR3 loop spans 13 amino acids. CDR3: CASSIGTEYGYTF. The CDR3 DNA reads TGTGCCAGCAGCATTGGCACGGAGTATGGCTACACCTTC.

V and J are TRBV9 and TRBJ2-2; either TRBD1 or TRBD2 may fit D (5 bases each). V was trimmed by 4 bases and J by 4 bases, leaving 17 bases between them. The CDR3 contains 16 residues. Germline-derived CDR1 and CDR2 are SGDLS and YYNGEE. This CDR3 reads CASSSREGKGTGELFF. CDR3 sequence (DNA): TGTGCCAGCAGCTCCCGAGAGGGGAAGGGCACCGGGGAGCTGTTTTTT.

The J gene is TRBJ2-7, the V gene TRBV15; the D gene is possibly TRBD1 (5 bases). Germline CDR1 is LNHNV and CDR2 is YYDKDF (reference sequence). The CDR3 runs to 15 residues. V lost 0 bases, J lost 6 bases, and 15 bases lay in between. CDR3 coding DNA: TGTGCCACCAGCAGAGATTCGCAGGGTCTTGGCGAGCAGTACTTC. Amino acids: CATSRDSQGLGEQYF. Looking up the rest from reference TRBV15 and TRBJ2-7 gives the full variable domain: DAMVIQNPRYQVTQFGKPVTLSCSQTLNHNVMYWYQQKSSQAPKLLFHYYDKDFNNEADTPDNFQSRRPNTSFCFLDIRSPGLGDTAMYLCATSRDSQGLGEQYFGPGTRLTVT.

The chain carries TRBV6-5 and TRBJ1-1, with 8 bases lining up with TRBD1. Unmatched junction bases numbered 8, after V lost 7 bases and J lost 1 base. Germline V gene data show CDR1 as MNHEY and CDR2 as SVGAGI. The length of the CDR3 is 15 residues. Written as DNA, the CDR3 is TGTGCCAGCACCAGAGACAGGGGACAGAACACTGAAGCTTTCTTT. It yields the protein CASTRDRGQNTEAFF.

The J gene is TRBJ2-1, the V gene TRBV5-1, with D perhaps matching TRBD2 (5 bases). Per the germline V gene, CDR1 is SGHRS and CDR2 is YFSETQ. Deletions cut 0 bases from V and 0 bases from J, with 7 bases between. CDR3 length: 15 residues. CDR3 amino acids: CASSLDGDSYNEQFF. CDR3 bases: TGCGCCAGCAGCTTGGACGGGGACTCCTACAATGAGCAGTTCTTC.